The clone carrying this T cell receptor (beta chain) was observed many times. Its specificity is not known. The sample originates from a study of T-cell reconstitution after alpha-beta-depleted transplantation in children. Study-wide points: Surviving recipient cells, namely T cells and thymic progenitors, were the source of high day-60 TCRbeta diversity in some patients. T cells produced anew were the main source of T-cell counts and diversity one year after transplant. Several hundred rapidly expanded clones from non-depleted graft cells reportedly supplied alpha-beta T cells about two months post-transplant.

TCRbeta library preparation incorporated unique molecular identifiers. TCRdb independently ran MiXCR on the PCR reads; one entry per CDR3 protein. The repertoire consists of approximately 300,000 distinct CDR3 sequences, with roughly a tenth occurring once and the leading ten covering 7% to 9.5%. The sequencing here drew on PBMCs, taken before TCRalphabeta/CD19-depleted stem cell transplant. This clonotype was sampled from a boy under three years old with acute myeloid leukemia, due to receive a stem cell transplant.

CDR3 nucleotides: TGTGCCAGTAGTATAACGGTCACAGGGGAAGAGACCCAGTACTTC. Its translation is CASSITVTGEETQYF. J is TRBJ2-5 and V is TRBV19; 7 nucleotides agree with TRBD1. This CDR3 comprises 15 residues. Germline-derived CDR1 and CDR2 are LNHDA and SQIVND (reference sequence). The ends lost 2 bases at V and 3 bases at J; junction bases unmatched: 6.